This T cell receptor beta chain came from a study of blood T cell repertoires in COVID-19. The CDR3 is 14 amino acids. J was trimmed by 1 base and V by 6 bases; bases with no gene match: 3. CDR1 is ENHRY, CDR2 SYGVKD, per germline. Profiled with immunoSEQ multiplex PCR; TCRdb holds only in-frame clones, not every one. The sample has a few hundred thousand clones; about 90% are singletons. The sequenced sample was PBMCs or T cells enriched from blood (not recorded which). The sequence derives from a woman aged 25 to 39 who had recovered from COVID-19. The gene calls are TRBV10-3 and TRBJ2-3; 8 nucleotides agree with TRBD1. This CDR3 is CAIRPDRGTDTQYF. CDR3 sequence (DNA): TGTGCCATCAGACCGGACAGGGGCACAGATACGCAGTATTTT.